This TCR beta chain was recorded in a study of T cells in Graves' hyperthyroidism and ophthalmopathy (dated by TCRdb to about 2019). General notes on the study: Peripheral blood samples were taken at the time of initial diagnosis, prior to any treatment. To identify TCR V-J signatures that set the groups apart, the researchers used a discovery cohort of 90 to 100 patients, made up of 40 to 45 with Graves' ophthalmopathy and 57 with stable Graves' hyperthyroidism. An independent validation cohort of under 20 hyperthyroidism patients and roughly 16 patients who later progressed to ophthalmopathy tested prospective prediction of ophthalmopathy. The approximately 90 discovery patients were divided at random into training and test sets in a 7:3 ratio. The study also compared thyroid tissue and blood T-cell repertoires from over 5 Graves' hyperthyroidism patients. After sampling, hyperthyroidism patients received methimazole starting at 30 mg daily, and ophthalmopathy patients received high-dose intravenous methylprednisolone. TCR Vbeta CDR3 sequencing of fewer than 150 peripheral blood samples (approximately 44 ophthalmopathy, roughly 74 hyperthyroidism and approximately 17 progressor patients) is reported in the paper.

The TCR beta CDR3 regions were amplified from RNA transcripts. For the first round of RT-PCR on the TCR CDR3, the HTBI primer set was used together with the Qiagen OneStep RT-PCR kit. Libraries were constructed in a second round of multiplex PCR, after which size selection and purification were carried out. Paired-end sequencing of the libraries was performed with 100 bp reads on an Illumina HiSeq2000. On the study's bioinformatics: SOAPnuke was used to process the raw data, throwing out any read that contained adapters or uncalled bases, had a mean Phred below 15, or lacked an exact constant-primer or identifier match. High-quality paired reads were merged with COPE v1.2.5, and unique nucleotide sequences were defined as clonotypes. MiTCR v1.1 was used to align the clonotypes against IMGT TRBV, TRBD and TRBJ reference segments. The analysis was restricted to V-J combinations with a frequency above 0.0001, which together covered over 99% of the repertoires. A TCS score was defined as the ratio of F50 (clonal expansion) to E x V (chaos), with BLOSUM62-based TCRdist applied between CDR3 peptides within each V-J. Welch's t-statistics and random forest reduced fewer than 550 V-J features to roughly 13, which were used in a naive Bayes classifier (R e1071). TCRdb itself trimmed the public reads at Q25 with fastp, ran MiXCR and retained productive beta chains. Rows with one shared CDR3 protein collapse into an entry with the most common genes and DNA. The V and J calls here are based on TCRdb, not the publication. The sample data list under 350,000 distinct CDR3 sequences, and over 15% of these were observed just once. Together, the top ten hold 45% to 55% of the sample.

A remark on this clonotype: The antigen this receptor binds is unknown. Base-call qualities are not available, and no considerably larger clone is one nucleotide away.

The germline V gene yields WSHSY for CDR1 and SAAADI for CDR2. Ends trimmed: V by 7 bases, J by 3 bases; bases unmatched to a gene: 11. From cysteine to phenylalanine, the CDR3 is 17 amino acids long. Only the CDR3 region is kept as DNA, spanning 51 bases read in frame from base 1. Graves' hyperthyroidism was defined as stable when no progression to ophthalmopathy occurred over 18 months of follow-up. Hyperthyroidism patients were newly diagnosed, with disease duration under 2 months, and aged 18 to 65 years. Exclusion was applied to patients with uncontrolled infections, other autoimmune diseases, pregnancy or lactation. Diagnoses were based on clinical symptoms, serum thyroxine and TRAb, thyroid ultrasound and orbital computed tomography. PBMCs were separated from over 9 ml of fresh peripheral blood using Ficoll-Paque density gradient centrifugation. Total RNA was extracted with Trizol reagent, and quality was checked on an Agilent 2100 Bioanalyzer.

Here is what the overall study found, with its caveats: Most expanded thyroid clonotypes (frequency above 0.001) were also found in blood, which suggests that blood repertoires may mirror thyroid immune responses. In validation, progression to ophthalmopathy was predicted by the model with almost 71% sensitivity and 72% to 85% specificity, a median of roughly 6.4 months before onset. Ophthalmopathy was separated from stable hyperthyroidism by a 13 V-J signature model, with 87.88% sensitivity and about 81% specificity obtained in cross-validation and 80%/75% obtained in testing. Sample size was not statistically predetermined, and investigators were not blinded to group allocation.

The receptor comes from a woman aged 45-60 years with Graves' hyperthyroidism. The specimen sequenced was blood. The chain is encoded by TRBV10-2 joined to TRBJ2-5; 13 bases in between match TRBD2. The DNA sequence is as follows: TGCGCCAGCACCCCGCGGAGCGGGACTAGCGGGGAAGAGACCCAGTACTTC. Its amino acids are CASTPRSGTSGEETQYF.